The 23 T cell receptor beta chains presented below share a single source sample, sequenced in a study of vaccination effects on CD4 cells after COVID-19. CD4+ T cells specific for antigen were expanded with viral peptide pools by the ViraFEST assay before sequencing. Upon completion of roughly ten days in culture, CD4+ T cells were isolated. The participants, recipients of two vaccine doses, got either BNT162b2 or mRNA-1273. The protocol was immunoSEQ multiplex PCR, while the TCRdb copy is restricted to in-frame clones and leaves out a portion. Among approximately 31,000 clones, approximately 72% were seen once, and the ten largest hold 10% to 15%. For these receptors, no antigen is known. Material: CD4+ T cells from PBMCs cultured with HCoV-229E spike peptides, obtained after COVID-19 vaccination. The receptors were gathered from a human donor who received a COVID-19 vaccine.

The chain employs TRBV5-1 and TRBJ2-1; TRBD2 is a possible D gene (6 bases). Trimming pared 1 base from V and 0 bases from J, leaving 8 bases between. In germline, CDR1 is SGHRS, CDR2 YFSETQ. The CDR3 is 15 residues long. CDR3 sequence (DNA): TGCGCCAGCAGCTTGAACGGGAGCTCCTACAATGAGCAGTTCTTC. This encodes CASSLNGSSYNEQFF.

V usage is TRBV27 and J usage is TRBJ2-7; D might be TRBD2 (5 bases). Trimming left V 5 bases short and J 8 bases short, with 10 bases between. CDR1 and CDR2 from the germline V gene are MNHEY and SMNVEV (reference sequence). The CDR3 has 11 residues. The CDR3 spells CASSGREKQYF. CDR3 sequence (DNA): TGTGCCAGCAGTGGACGGGAAAAGCAGTACTTC.

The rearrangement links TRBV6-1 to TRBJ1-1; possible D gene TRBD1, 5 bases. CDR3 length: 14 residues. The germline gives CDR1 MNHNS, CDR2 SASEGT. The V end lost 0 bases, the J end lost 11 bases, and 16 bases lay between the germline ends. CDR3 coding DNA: TGTGCCAGCAGTGAAGCAGTAGGTTGGCAGGGCGCTTTCTTT. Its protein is CASSEAVGWQGAFF.

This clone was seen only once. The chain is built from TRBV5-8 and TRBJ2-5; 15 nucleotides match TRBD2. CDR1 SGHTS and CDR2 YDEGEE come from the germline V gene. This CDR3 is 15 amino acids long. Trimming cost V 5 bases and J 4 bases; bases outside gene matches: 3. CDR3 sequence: CASSPGLAGGETQYF. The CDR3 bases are TGTGCCAGCAGTCCGGGACTAGCGGGAGGAGAGACCCAGTACTTC.

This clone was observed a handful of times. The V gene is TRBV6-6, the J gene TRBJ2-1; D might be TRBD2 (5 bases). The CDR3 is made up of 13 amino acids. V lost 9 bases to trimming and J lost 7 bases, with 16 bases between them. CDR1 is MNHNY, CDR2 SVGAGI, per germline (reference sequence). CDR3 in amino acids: CASQLDSRNEQFF. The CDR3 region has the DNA TGTGCCAGTCAGTTGGACTCGAGGAATGAGCAGTTCTTC.

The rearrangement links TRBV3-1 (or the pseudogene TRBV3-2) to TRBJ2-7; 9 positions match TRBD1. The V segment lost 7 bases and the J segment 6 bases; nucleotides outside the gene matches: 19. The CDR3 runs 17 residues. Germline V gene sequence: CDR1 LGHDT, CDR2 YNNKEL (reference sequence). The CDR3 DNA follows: TGTGCCAGCATTCATATTCGCACCGGGACAGGGTCCGGCGAGCAGTACTTC. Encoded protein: CASIHIRTGTGSGEQYF.

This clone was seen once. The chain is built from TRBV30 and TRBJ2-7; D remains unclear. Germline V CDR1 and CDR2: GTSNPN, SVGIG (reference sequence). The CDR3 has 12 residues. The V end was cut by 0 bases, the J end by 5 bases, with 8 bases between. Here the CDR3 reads CAWSVQWDEQYF. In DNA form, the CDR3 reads TGTGCCTGGAGTGTTCAGTGGGACGAGCAGTACTTC.

This CDR3 reads CAISDQNQPQHF. The CDR3 bases are TGTGCCATCAGTGATCAAAATCAGCCCCAGCATTTT. The rearrangement uses TRBV10-3 and TRBJ1-5; D ambiguous. Germline values: CDR1 ENHRY, CDR2 SYGVKD. The V and J ends lost 3 bases and 4 bases respectively, with 4 bases between them. This CDR3 comprises 12 residues.

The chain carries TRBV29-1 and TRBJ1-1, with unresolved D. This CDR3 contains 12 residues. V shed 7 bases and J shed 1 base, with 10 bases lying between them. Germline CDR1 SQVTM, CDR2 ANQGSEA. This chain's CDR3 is CSAKQPNTEAFF. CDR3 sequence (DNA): TGCAGCGCCAAACAGCCGAACACTGAAGCTTTCTTT.

The CDR3 loop is CASSLVGQTTDTQYF. The CDR3 DNA follows: TGTGCCAGCAGCTTAGTTGGCCAAACCACAGATACGCAGTATTTT. The chain couples TRBV7-8 to TRBJ2-3; D is unclear. V was pared by 1 base and J by 2 bases, with 10 bases between. Germline CDR1 and CDR2: SGHVS and FQNEAQ. The CDR3 has 15 amino acids.

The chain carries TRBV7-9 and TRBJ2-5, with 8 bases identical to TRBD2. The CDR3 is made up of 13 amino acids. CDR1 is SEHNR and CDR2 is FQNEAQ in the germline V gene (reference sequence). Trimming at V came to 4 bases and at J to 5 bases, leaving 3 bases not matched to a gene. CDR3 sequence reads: CASSYGGEETQYF. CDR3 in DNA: TGTGCCAGCAGCTACGGGGGGGAGGAGACCCAGTACTTC. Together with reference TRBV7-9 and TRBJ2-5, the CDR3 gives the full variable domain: DTGVSQNPRHKITKRGQNVTFRCDPISEHNRLYWYRQTLGQGPEFLTYFQNEAQLEKSRLLSDRFSAERPKGSFSTLEIQRTEQGDSAMYLCASSYGGEETQYFGPGTRLLVL.

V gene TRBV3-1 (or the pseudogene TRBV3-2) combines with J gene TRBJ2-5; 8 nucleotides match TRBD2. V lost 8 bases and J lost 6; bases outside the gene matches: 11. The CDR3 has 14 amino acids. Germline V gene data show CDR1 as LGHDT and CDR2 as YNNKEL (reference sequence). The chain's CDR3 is CASSIGGGLKTQYF. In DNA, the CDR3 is TGTGCCAGCTCGATCGGGGGGGGTCTAAAGACCCAGTACTTC.

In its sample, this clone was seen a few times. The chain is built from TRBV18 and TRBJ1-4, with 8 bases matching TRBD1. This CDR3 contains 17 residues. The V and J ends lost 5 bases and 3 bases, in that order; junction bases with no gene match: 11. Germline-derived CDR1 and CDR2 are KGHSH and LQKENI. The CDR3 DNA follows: TGTGCCAGCTCATATCAGGGGGCCGAGAGGGCTAATGAAAAACTGTTTTTT. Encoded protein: CASSYQGAERANEKLFF.

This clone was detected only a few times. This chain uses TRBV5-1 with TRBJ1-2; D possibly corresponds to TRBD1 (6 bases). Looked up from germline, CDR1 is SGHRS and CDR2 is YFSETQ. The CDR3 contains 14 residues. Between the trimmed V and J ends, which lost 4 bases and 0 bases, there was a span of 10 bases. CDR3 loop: CASSPQGANYGYTF. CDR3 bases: TGCGCCAGCAGCCCACAGGGAGCTAACTATGGCTACACCTTC. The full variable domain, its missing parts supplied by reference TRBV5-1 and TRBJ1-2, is KAGVTQTPRYLIKTRGQQVTLSCSPISGHRSVSWYQQTPGQGLQFLFEYFSETQRNKGNFPGRFSGRQFSNSRSEMNVSTLELGDSALYLCASSPQGANYGYTFGSGTRLTVV.

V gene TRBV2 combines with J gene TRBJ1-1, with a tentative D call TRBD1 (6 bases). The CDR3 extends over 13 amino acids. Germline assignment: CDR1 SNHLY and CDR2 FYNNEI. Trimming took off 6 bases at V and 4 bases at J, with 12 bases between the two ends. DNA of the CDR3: TGTGCCAGCAGCGCAGGGGAGGGCACTGAAGCTTTCTTT. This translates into CASSAGEGTEAFF. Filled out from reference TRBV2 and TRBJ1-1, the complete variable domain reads EPEVTQTPSHQVTQMGQEVILRCVPISNHLYFYWYRQILGQKVEFLVSFYNNEISEKSEIFDDQFSVERPDGSNFTLKIRSTKLEDSAMYFCASSAGEGTEAFFGQGTRLTVV.

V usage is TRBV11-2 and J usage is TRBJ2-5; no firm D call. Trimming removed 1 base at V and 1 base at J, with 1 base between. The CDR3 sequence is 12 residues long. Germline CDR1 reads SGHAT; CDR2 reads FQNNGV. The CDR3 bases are TGTGCCAGCAGCTTAGCCCAAGAGACCCAGTACTTC. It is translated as CASSLAQETQYF.

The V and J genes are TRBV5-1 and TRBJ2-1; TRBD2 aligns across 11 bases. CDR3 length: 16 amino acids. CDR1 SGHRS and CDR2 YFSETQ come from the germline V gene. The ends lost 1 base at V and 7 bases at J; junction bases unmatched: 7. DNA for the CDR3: TGCGCCAGCAGCTTGACTAGCGGGAGCTACGGGAATGAGCAGTTCTTC. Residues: CASSLTSGSYGNEQFF.

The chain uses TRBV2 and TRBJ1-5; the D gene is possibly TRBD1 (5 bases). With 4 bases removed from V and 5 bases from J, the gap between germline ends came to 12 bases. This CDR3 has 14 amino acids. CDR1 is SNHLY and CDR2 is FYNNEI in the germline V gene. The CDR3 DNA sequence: TGTGCCAGCAGTGTGGGTGGGGGGTATCAGCCCCAGCATTTT. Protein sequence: CASSVGGGYQPQHF.

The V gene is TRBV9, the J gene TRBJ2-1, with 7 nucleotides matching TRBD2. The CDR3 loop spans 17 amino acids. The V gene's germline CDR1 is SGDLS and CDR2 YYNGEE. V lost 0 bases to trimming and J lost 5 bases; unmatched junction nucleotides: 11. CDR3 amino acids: CASSVGRAGRANNEQFF. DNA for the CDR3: TGTGCCAGCAGCGTAGGTCGGGCGGGGAGGGCTAACAATGAGCAGTTCTTC.

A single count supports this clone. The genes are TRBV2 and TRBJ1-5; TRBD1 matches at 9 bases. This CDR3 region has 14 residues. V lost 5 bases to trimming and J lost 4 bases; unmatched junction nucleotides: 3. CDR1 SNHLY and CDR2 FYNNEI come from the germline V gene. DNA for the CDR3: TGTGCCAGCAGTACCGGGACAGGGAATCAGCCCCAGCATTTT. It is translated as CASSTGTGNQPQHF.

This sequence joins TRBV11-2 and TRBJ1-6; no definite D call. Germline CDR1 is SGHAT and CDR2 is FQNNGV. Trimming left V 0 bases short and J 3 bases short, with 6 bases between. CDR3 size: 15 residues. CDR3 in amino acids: CASSLEFGYNSPLHF. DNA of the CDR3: TGTGCCAGCAGCTTAGAATTCGGCTATAATTCACCCCTCCACTTT.

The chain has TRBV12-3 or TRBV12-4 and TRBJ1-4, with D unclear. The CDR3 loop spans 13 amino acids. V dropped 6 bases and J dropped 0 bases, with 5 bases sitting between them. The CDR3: CASSLATNEKLFF. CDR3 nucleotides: TGTGCCAGCAGCCTAGCAACTAATGAAAAACTGTTTTTT.

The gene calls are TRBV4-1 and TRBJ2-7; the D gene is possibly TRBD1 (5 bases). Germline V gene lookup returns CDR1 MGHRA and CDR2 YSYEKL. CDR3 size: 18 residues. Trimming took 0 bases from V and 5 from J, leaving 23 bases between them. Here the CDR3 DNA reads TGCGCCAGCAGCCAAGAAGTGTTGAAACGGACCGAGGACAACGAGCAGTACTTC. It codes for CASSQEVLKRTEDNEQYF.